The 20 T cell receptor beta chains below were found in one sample sequenced in a study of cytomegalovirus exposure and HLA in healthy donors. The primer mix had 60 Vbeta and 13 Jbeta primers. TCRdb's copy holds only in-frame clones and misses some; the assay was immunoSEQ multiplex PCR. The sample carries some 120,000 clones, over 70% recorded once. Sequencing input: PBMCs. The receptors derive from a woman aged 40 to 55 in good health and CMV-seronegative.

This chain uses TRBV7-9 with TRBJ1-4; 9 nucleotides agree with TRBD1. Germline V gene sequence: CDR1 SEHNR, CDR2 FQNEAQ (reference sequence). The trim removed 3 bases at V and 7 bases at J, leaving 6 bases unmatched. The CDR3 is 15 amino acids. CDR3 coding DNA: TGTGCCAGCAGCTTTAGACAGGGGGGGACTGAAAAACTGTTTTTT. It translates to CASSFRQGGTEKLFF.

The chain combines TRBV29-1 with TRBJ2-1; 9 nucleotides align to TRBD2. Germline trimming cut 8 bases from V and 9 bases from J; bases unmatched to any gene: 14. Germline V lookup: CDR1 SQVTM, CDR2 ANQGSEA. The CDR3 is made up of 14 amino acids. The CDR3 sequence is CSSGEASGALEQFF. CDR3 nucleotides: TGCAGCTCGGGGGAGGCTAGCGGGGCCCTTGAGCAGTTCTTC.

The chain uses TRBV7-9 and TRBJ2-5; 10 nucleotides align to TRBD1. The germline V gene has CDR1 SEHNR and CDR2 FQNEAQ (reference sequence). The CDR3 is made up of 15 amino acids. V shed 5 bases, J shed 5 bases, and the junction held 8 bases outside the gene matches. CDR3 amino acids: CASSLRDRGVETQYF. CDR3 nucleotide sequence: TGTGCCAGCAGCCTCCGGGACAGGGGTGTGGAGACCCAGTACTTC.

The J gene is TRBJ2-7, the V gene TRBV7-2; no firm D call. From germline, CDR1 is SGHTA and CDR2 FQGNSA. The CDR3 totals 14 residues. Trimming shortened V by 0 bases and J by 5 bases, and 11 bases separated the two germline ends. The DNA for the CDR3 is TGTGCCAGCAGCTTAGCGGCCAGCCAGGACGAGCAGTACTTC. As protein: CASSLAASQDEQYF.

The chain uses TRBV4-3 and TRBJ1-3; no reliable D call. Trimming took 4 bases from V and 0 from J, leaving 16 bases between them. The CDR3 contains 17 residues. The germline gives CDR1 LGHNA, CDR2 YSLEER. The CDR3 nucleotides are TGCGCCAGCAGCCGAGGGTTGGCCAAGAGCTCTGGAAACACCATATATTTT. It codes for CASSRGLAKSSGNTIYF.

The chain joins TRBV5-4 to TRBJ2-5, with 8 nucleotides matching TRBD1. The end of the DNA fits TRBJ2-7 better, so the J call may be wrong. This CDR3 comprises 13 residues. The V gene's germline CDR1 is SGHNT and CDR2 YYREEE (reference sequence). CDR3: CASSLRDRYEQYF. The DNA for the CDR3 is TGTGCCAGCAGCTTGAGGGACAGGTACGAGCAGTACTTC.

This chain connects TRBV9 to TRBJ1-6, with 8 bases matching TRBD1. V lost 3 bases and J lost 9; bases outside the gene matches: 8. The CDR3 covers 15 residues. Germline CDR1 is SGDLS and CDR2 is YYNGEE. The CDR3 spells CASSDIGQGASPLHF. The CDR3 DNA sequence: TGTGCCAGCAGCGACATCGGACAGGGCGCTTCACCCCTCCACTTT.

The V gene is TRBV11-2, the J gene TRBJ2-1, with D maybe TRBD1 (5 bases). CDR3 size: 12 residues. Germline values: CDR1 SGHAT, CDR2 FQNNGV. The V and J ends lost 5 bases and 5 bases respectively, with 7 bases between them. CDR3 loop: CASSLTDNEQFF. CDR3 DNA: TGTGCCAGCAGCCTGACAGACAATGAGCAGTTCTTC.

The J gene is TRBJ1-1, the V gene TRBV19, with D unresolved. The germline V gene encodes CDR1 LNHDA and CDR2 SQIVND (reference sequence). V was cut by 7 bases and J by 1 base, with 13 bases left in between. This CDR3 has 14 residues. CDR3 in amino acids: CASKMPAENTEAFF. For the CDR3, the DNA is TGTGCCAGTAAGATGCCCGCGGAGAACACTGAAGCTTTCTTT.

Comments on this clone: Distinct nucleotide sequences in the sample also encode this CDR3. The V gene is TRBV27, the J gene TRBJ1-5, with 8 positions matching TRBD1. The CDR3 is made up of 13 amino acids. Germline V lookup: CDR1 MNHEY, CDR2 SMNVEV (reference sequence). Germline trimming cut 2 bases from V and 7 bases from J; bases unmatched to any gene: 1. In nucleotides, the CDR3 is TGTGCCAGCAGTTTAACAGGGGGGCAGCCCCAGCATTTT. As protein: CASSLTGGQPQHF.

J is TRBJ2-1 and V is TRBV18, with 10 bases identical to TRBD2. V lost 2 bases and J lost 10; bases outside the gene matches: 14. This CDR3 contains 17 residues. Germline CDR1 reads KGHSH; CDR2 reads LQKENI. This CDR3 is CASSPRPSGRATKEQFF. CDR3 DNA: TGTGCCAGCTCACCAAGGCCCAGCGGGAGGGCAACGAAAGAGCAGTTCTTC.

The gene calls are TRBV6-5 and TRBJ1-1; D not resolved. The CDR3 runs 14 residues. From germline, CDR1 is MNHEY and CDR2 SVGAGI. V was clipped by 7 bases and J by 4 bases, with 16 bases between them. CDR3: CASIPAVFGTEAFF. The CDR3 DNA sequence: TGTGCCAGCATCCCAGCGGTTTTTGGCACTGAAGCTTTCTTT.

The chain employs TRBV6-5 and TRBJ2-7; D remains ambiguous. V was trimmed by 2 bases and J by 2 bases, leaving 7 bases between them. CDR1 and CDR2 (germline): MNHEY, SVGAGI. This CDR3 has 13 residues. CDR3 sequence: CASSYQNTYEQYF. CDR3 DNA: TGTGCCAGCAGTTACCAGAACACCTACGAGCAGTACTTC.

The chain joins TRBV7-9 to TRBJ1-1, with a weak D call TRBD1 (5 bases). This CDR3 has 15 amino acids. Deletions cut 3 bases from V and 7 bases from J, with 18 bases between. Germline V gene sequence: CDR1 SEHNR, CDR2 FQNEAQ (reference sequence). CDR3 nucleotide sequence: TGTGCCAGCAGCTTGCCCATGAATAGGGGTGTTGAAGCTTTCTTT. Amino acid sequence: CASSLPMNRGVEAFF.

This rearrangement joins TRBV5-6 to TRBJ1-6; 11 positions agree with TRBD1. Germline CDR1 and CDR2: SGHDT and YYEEEE. Trimming took 4 bases from V and 8 from J; bases not matched to a gene: 2. The CDR3 consists of 14 residues. Written as DNA, the CDR3 is TGTGCCAGCAGCAGGACAGGGGGCTATTCACCCCTCCACTTT. Amino acid sequence: CASSRTGGYSPLHF. Supplemented by reference TRBV5-6 and TRBJ1-6, the full variable domain reads DAGVTQSPTHLIKTRGQQVTLRCSPKSGHDTVSWYQQALGQGPQFIFQYYEEEERQRGNFPDRFSGHQFPNYSSELNVNALLLGDSALYLCASSRTGGYSPLHFGNGTRLTVT.

V and J are TRBV11-2 and TRBJ1-3; D is ambiguous. This CDR3 is 17 amino acids long. The germline V gene has CDR1 SGHAT and CDR2 FQNNGV. The V and J ends lost 1 base and 0 bases respectively, with 13 bases between them. The CDR3 protein is CASSLVTGGSSGNTIYF. CDR3 DNA: TGTGCCAGCAGCTTAGTGACTGGCGGGAGCTCTGGAAACACCATATATTTT.

The rearrangement uses TRBV28 and TRBJ1-2, with 7 positions matching TRBD1. The ends lost 0 bases at V and 3 bases at J; junction bases unmatched: 4. The CDR3 has 15 amino acids. Germline CDR1 and CDR2: MDHEN and SYDVKM. The DNA of the CDR3 is TGTGCCAGCAGTTTATGGGGCGACAGGGACTATGGCTACACCTTC. Protein: CASSLWGDRDYGYTF.

V is TRBV5-1 and J is TRBJ2-7; weak D call: TRBD2 (6 bases). The germline V gene has CDR1 SGHRS and CDR2 YFSETQ. Trimming shortened V by 3 bases and J by 1 base, and 17 bases separated the two germline ends. There are 16 residues in the CDR3. CDR3 bases: TGCGCCAGCAGCTCAGGCCCCGCGGGACTGTCCTACGAGCAGTACTTC. Translated, it gives CASSSGPAGLSYEQYF.

V is TRBV12-5 and J is TRBJ1-1; TRBD1 matches at 7 bases. Trimming removed 6 bases from V and 6 bases from J; junction bases left unmatched: 16. The germline V gene encodes CDR1 LGHNT and CDR2 FRNRAP. The CDR3 spans 16 residues. The CDR3 DNA reads TGTGCTAGTGGCCGGGAGAGACTAGCGACAGGGTCTGAAGCTTTCTTT. Translation: CASGRERLATGSEAFF.

The chain carries TRBV9 and TRBJ2-1, with a possible D match to TRBD1 (5 bases). This CDR3 is built from 15 residues. Germline V gene data show CDR1 as SGDLS and CDR2 as YYNGEE. The V and J ends lost 1 base and 8 bases respectively, with 16 bases between them. The CDR3 is CASSVSPRVGDEQFF. In nucleotides, the CDR3 is TGTGCCAGCAGCGTATCACCCAGGGTTGGCGATGAGCAGTTCTTC. The whole variable domain, remainder taken from reference TRBV9 and TRBJ2-1, is DSGVTQTPKHLITATGQRVTLRCSPRSGDLSVYWYQQSLDQGLQFLIQYYNGEERAKGNILERFSAQQFPDLHSELNLSSLELGDSALYFCASSVSPRVGDEQFFGPGTRLTVL.